One and the same sample provided the 13 T cell receptor beta chains below, sequenced in a study of control samples from healthy donors and cancer patients (dated by TCRdb to the early 2020s). The library was prepared using the immunoSEQ multiplex PCR assay. The immuneACCESS repertoire file appears here via TCRdb, limited to in-frame rearrangements. These files lack a portion of the clones; in checked studies, under half of the deficit traces to unresolved V genes, and the cause of the others is not known. The sample table lists some 130,000 clones, around 89% of them with a count of one. 3% to 4% of the sample goes to the ten largest clones. The material sequenced was blood. These receptors were obtained from a middle-aged man in good health.

This chain connects TRBV24-1 to TRBJ1-6; weak D call: TRBD1 (5 bases). From germline, CDR1 is KGHDR and CDR2 SFDVKD. The CDR3 has 14 residues. Trimming pared 3 bases from V and 8 bases from J, leaving 10 bases between. The CDR3 DNA is TGTGCCACCAGTGATGGACAAGTGGATTCACCCCTCCACTTT. Protein: CATSDGQVDSPLHF.

The table lists this clone with a few counts. This chain uses TRBV7-9 with TRBJ1-6, with a possible D match to TRBD1 (6 bases). Germline CDR1 SEHNR, CDR2 FQNEAQ (reference sequence). The CDR3 is 15 residues long. V was pared by 4 bases and J by 3 bases, with 10 bases between. CDR3 sequence (DNA): TGTGCCAGCAGCTCTACAGGGTTCTATAATTCACCCCTCCACTTT. The encoded protein is CASSSTGFYNSPLHF.

The chain joins TRBV4-1 to TRBJ2-2; 7 positions match TRBD1. There are 15 residues in the CDR3. Germline V lookup: CDR1 MGHRA, CDR2 YSYEKL. Trimming removed 4 bases from V and 7 bases from J; junction bases left unmatched: 9. CDR3 residues: CASSPDRAMGGELFF. The DNA of the CDR3 is TGCGCCAGCAGCCCCGACAGGGCCATGGGCGGGGAGCTGTTTTTT.

The chain uses TRBV9 and TRBJ1-1; unclear D gene. Germline V gene sequence: CDR1 SGDLS, CDR2 YYNGEE. Trimming removed 0 bases at V and 4 bases at J, with 10 bases between. The CDR3 has 14 amino acids. This CDR3 reads CASSVGSGSTEAFF. CDR3 sequence (DNA): TGTGCCAGCAGCGTAGGATCCGGGTCCACTGAAGCTTTCTTT.

The chain carries TRBV4-1 and TRBJ2-7; the match to TRBD1 covers 9 bases. The CDR3 sequence is 14 residues long. The germline gives CDR1 MGHRA, CDR2 YSYEKL. J was trimmed by 5 bases and V by 4 bases; bases with no gene match: 6. DNA of the CDR3: TGCGCCAGCAGCCCACAAGACAGGGGGGACGAGCAGTACTTC. As protein: CASSPQDRGDEQYF.

The V and J genes are TRBV9 and TRBJ2-4; D is unclear. V gave up 5 bases and J gave up 9 bases, with 12 bases separating them. The germline V gene has CDR1 SGDLS and CDR2 YYNGEE. The CDR3 is 12 amino acids. The CDR3 DNA follows: TGTGCCAGCAGTGATAGTGGAAGCATTCAGTACTTC. Encoded protein: CASSDSGSIQYF.

V usage is TRBV7-2 and J usage is TRBJ1-1; tentatively, D is TRBD1 (6 bases). Germline V lookup: CDR1 SGHTA, CDR2 FQGNSA. Trimming removed 1 base at V and 5 bases at J, with 11 bases between. The CDR3 has 14 amino acids. CDR3: CASSLGWGATEAFF. In nucleotides, the CDR3 is TGTGCCAGCAGCTTAGGTTGGGGGGCTACTGAAGCTTTCTTT.

The genes are TRBV3-1 (or the pseudogene TRBV3-2) and TRBJ2-4; 9 nucleotides agree with TRBD2. Looked up from germline, CDR1 is LGHDT and CDR2 is YNNKEL (reference sequence). The CDR3 is 18 residues long. The V segment lost 1 base and the J segment 1 base; nucleotides outside the gene matches: 8. The CDR3 is CASSQVRGAGGAKNIQYF. In DNA form, the CDR3 reads TGTGCCAGCAGCCAAGTGAGGGGGGCGGGGGGGGCCAAAAACATTCAGTACTTC.

The chain carries TRBV19 and TRBJ1-3, with no clear D. Germline values: CDR1 LNHDA, CDR2 SQIVND (reference sequence). The germline V and J ends were trimmed by 3 bases and 0 bases, with 12 bases remaining between them. The CDR3 runs to 16 residues. The CDR3 sequence is CASSILAARSGNTIYF. The CDR3 bases are TGTGCCAGTAGTATCTTGGCCGCACGCTCTGGAAACACCATATATTTT.

This clone was counted once. The chain carries TRBV18 and TRBJ2-3; no clear D. The germline V and J ends were trimmed by 1 base and 0 bases, with 8 bases remaining between them. Germline V gene sequence: CDR1 KGHSH, CDR2 LQKENI. The CDR3 loop spans 15 amino acids. This CDR3 reads CASSPQDLSTDTQYF. The CDR3 DNA follows: TGTGCCAGCTCACCACAGGACCTGAGCACAGATACGCAGTATTTT.

The V call is TRBV2, the J call TRBJ2-1; 8 bases fit TRBD1. This CDR3 contains 15 residues. Germline V CDR1 and CDR2: SNHLY, FYNNEI. The V gene end was trimmed by 6 bases and the J gene end by 1 base; junction bases not matched to a gene: 5. CDR3 region: CASRPGTGSYNEQFF. CDR3 nucleotide sequence: TGTGCCAGCAGGCCCGGGACAGGTTCCTACAATGAGCAGTTCTTC.

This chain links TRBV9 with TRBJ1-1; 8 nucleotides match TRBD1. J gave up 1 base and V 3 bases, and 5 bases lay outside the gene matches. Germline V CDR1 and CDR2: SGDLS, YYNGEE. The CDR3 extends over 15 amino acids. The CDR3 reads CASSARGTGNTEAFF. The CDR3 nucleotides are TGTGCCAGCAGCGCCCGCGGGACAGGGAACACTGAAGCTTTCTTT.

As concerns this clone: Other nucleotide sequences in the sample specify the same CDR3. The V gene is TRBV27, the J gene TRBJ2-2, with 12 bases lining up with TRBD2. J lost 5 bases, V lost 3 bases, and 10 bases had no gene match. The CDR3 runs 18 residues. Germline CDR1 MNHEY, CDR2 SMNVEV (reference sequence). Written as DNA, the CDR3 is TGTGCCAGCAGTTTTGGGCCTAGCGGGGGGGCGGGAACCGGGGAGCTGTTTTTT. It yields the protein CASSFGPSGGAGTGELFF.